The entry that follows covers one T cell receptor beta chain sequence. This CDR3 is built from 13 residues. Per the germline V gene, CDR1 is SNHLY and CDR2 is FYNNEI. With 6 bases clipped from V and 8 bases from J, the junction kept 6 bases outside the gene matches. This entry belongs to a study of blood T cell repertoires in COVID-19. About the research overall: T cells, B-cell-depleted T cells, or PBMCs provided the cDNA or gDNA that served as material.

Profiling relied on immunoSEQ multiplex PCR, and the TCRdb table lists in-frame clones only, not all of them. The sample lists about 200,000 clones; around 81% were seen once. The specimen sequenced was PBMCs or T cells enriched from blood (not recorded which). This clonotype was obtained from a man in his forties who had recovered from COVID-19. The chain employs TRBV2 and TRBJ1-4; 7 bases align to TRBD1. The CDR3 DNA sequence: TGTGCCAGCAGAGGGGACAGCACCGAAAAACTGTTTTTT. Amino acids: CASRGDSTEKLFF.